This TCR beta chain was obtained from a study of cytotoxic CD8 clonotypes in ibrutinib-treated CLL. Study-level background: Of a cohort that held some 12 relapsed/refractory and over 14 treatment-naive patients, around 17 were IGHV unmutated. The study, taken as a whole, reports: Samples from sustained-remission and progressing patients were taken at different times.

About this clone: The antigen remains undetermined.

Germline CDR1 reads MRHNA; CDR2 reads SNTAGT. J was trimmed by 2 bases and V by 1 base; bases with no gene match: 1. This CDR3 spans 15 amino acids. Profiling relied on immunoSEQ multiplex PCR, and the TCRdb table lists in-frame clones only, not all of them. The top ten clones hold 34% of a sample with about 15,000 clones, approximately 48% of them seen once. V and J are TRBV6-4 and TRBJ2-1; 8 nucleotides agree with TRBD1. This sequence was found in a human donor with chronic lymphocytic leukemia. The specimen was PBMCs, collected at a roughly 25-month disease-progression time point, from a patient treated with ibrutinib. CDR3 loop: CASSDFRGPYNEQFF. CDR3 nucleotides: TGTGCCAGCAGTGACTTCAGGGGGCCCTACAATGAGCAGTTCTTC.